This entry is about one T cell receptor (beta chain). Antigen: not known. The data were obtained in a study of T cells in localized non-small cell lung cancer. Findings of the study overall: Because researchers sequenced only one region of the tumor, heterogeneity is still possible. The highest T cell clonality was in uninvolved adjacent lung, above tumor. Median detection of top 100 tumor clones in adjacent lung was under 75 clones.

TCRdb keeps only in-frame clones here, not all; method: immunoSEQ multiplex PCR. The sample lists about 32,000 clones, approximately 85% seen once, with 4% to 4.5% in the top ten. Germline values: CDR1 MNHEY, CDR2 SVGAGI. The CDR3 is 16 residues long. The V and J ends lost 4 bases and 5 bases, in that order; junction bases with no gene match: 9. The sample was peripheral blood mononuclear cells, taken before any cancer treatment. The chain is built from TRBV6-5 and TRBJ2-5; 11 bases line up with TRBD2. The clonotype was recovered from a woman aged 40 to 75 with stage III lung adenocarcinoma. CDR3 protein: CASSSPSGGPGETQYF. The CDR3 DNA is TGTGCCAGCAGTTCCCCTAGCGGGGGGCCGGGGGAGACCCAGTACTTC.